This TCR beta chain was profiled in a study of response to subunit inactivated influenza vaccine. General study findings and limits: Researchers suggested that each seasonal influenza vaccination recruits few new T cells.

As regards this clonotype: Its target is unknown.

TCRdb fed the RT-PCR reads into MiXCR, producing one record per CDR3 protein. The table records about 610,000 distinct CDR3 sequences, around 13% of them present only once. V lost 7 bases and J lost 1; bases outside the gene matches: 9. CDR3 length equals 15 residues. In germline, CDR1 is SEHNR, CDR2 FQNEAQ (reference sequence). The V call is TRBV7-9, the J call TRBJ2-5, with TRBD1 matching over 7 bases. The sequence came from a man aged 50 to 59 who received an inactivated influenza vaccine. Specimen: PBMCs from blood, collected 11 to 12 days after vaccination. The CDR3 DNA follows: TGTGCCAGCATCCCCCTGGGACAGCGCCAAGAGACCCAGTACTTC. Protein: CASIPLGQRQETQYF.